A selection of T cell receptor beta chains follows, all from one sample in a study of T cells in Graves' hyperthyroidism and ophthalmopathy. TCRdb re-derived calls from the multiplex PCR reads in MiXCR, one entry per CDR3 protein. The table lists fewer than 500,000 distinct CDR3 sequences, roughly 14% of them singletons. Sequencing used blood. The receptors shown here come from a man aged 30-40 years with Graves' hyperthyroidism that later progressed to Graves' ophthalmopathy. The CDR3 runs from the conserved cysteine through the conserved F or W.

TRBJ2-3 TRBV12-5 CASGLVRTLTDTQYF
TRBJ2-1 TRBV11-3 CASSLNRVNEQFF
TRBJ1-1 TRBV13 CASSKEVEAFF
TRBJ2-4 TRBV28 CASSLLPGQGFKNIQYF
TRBJ1-6 TRBV7-8 CASNKQGGNSPLHF
TRBJ2-3 TRBV28 CASRHGGADTDTQYF
TRBJ2-3 TRBV4-2 CASSQVRTSGGSHTQYF
TRBJ2-7 TRBV20-1 CSAPLAGGRSSYEQYF
TRBJ2-2 TRBV28 CASSLLVRKNTGELFF
TRBJ2-7 TRBV18 CASSPGAGRTYEQYF
TRBJ2-3 TRBV18 CASSPLNTDTQYF
TRBJ1-1 TRBV10-1 CASSENHGGPMNTEAFF
TRBJ1-6 TRBV3-1 CASSQEDNRGSPLHF
TRBJ1-4 TRBV7-9 CASSLVGGRTGGKLFF
TRBJ2-7 TRBV7-2 CASSEHGGEQYF
TRBJ2-1 TRBV2 CASTQGRSYNEQFF
TRBJ2-1 TRBV20-1 CSAHRDRGAYNEQFF
TRBJ2-5 TRBV6-5 CASSYRYETQYF
TRBJ1-3 TRBV18 CASSPPGGFRNTIYF
TRBJ2-3 TRBV5-1 CASSAGLAGGDTQYF
TRBJ2-2 TRBV13 CASSLGQRNTGELFF
TRBJ2-4 TRBV20-1 CSARKLLRGYTKNIQYF
TRBJ2-1 TRBV30 CAWGDRHNEQFF
TRBJ1-1 TRBV12-3/TRBV12-4 CASSFRQIGTFF
TRBJ2-7 TRBV6-1 CASKDSSTYEQYF
TRBJ2-2 TRBV3-1 CASSPGTSGGPGELFF
TRBJ2-7 TRBV30 CAWSVGNPAGTYEQYF
TRBJ2-7 TRBV28 CASRPAEVGRLPYF
TRBJ1-2 TRBV20-1 CSAWDRGSAGYTF
TRBJ2-1 TRBV20-1 CSARVGRVSYNEQFF
TRBJ1-3 TRBV2 CASSLSRGAWGTIYF
TRBJ2-1 TRBV12-3/TRBV12-4 CASSRSDNEQFF
TRBJ1-1 TRBV19 CASSITGGYTEAFF
TRBJ2-5 TRBV7-9 CASSLSGNQETQYF
TRBJ1-6 TRBV9 CASSVGSSYNSPLHF
TRBJ1-2 TRBV6-5 CASSYSTGANYGYTF
TRBJ1-5 TRBV5-5 CASSLTAYSNQPQHF
TRBJ2-1 TRBV7-9 CASSYGGRYSYNEQFF